One and the same sample provided the 8 T cell receptor beta chains below, sequenced in a study of OX40 agonist ivuxolimab in advanced cancers. The assay was immunoSEQ multiplex PCR, and TCRdb's table has in-frame clones only and misses some. The top ten hold approximately 11% of the sample, which has 65,000 to 80,000 clones, 85% to 95% seen once. Sequences were derived from CD4+ or CD8+ T cells sorted from blood, sampled in a trial of the OX40 agonist ivuxolimab. The receptors derive from an adult with an advanced solid tumor such as melanoma, head and neck, liver or kidney cancer.

The chain recombines TRBV25-1 with TRBJ2-5, with unresolved D. Germline V gene sequence: CDR1 MGHDK, CDR2 SYGVNS. The length of the CDR3 is 14 residues. V dropped 5 bases and J dropped 1 base, with 11 bases sitting between them. The CDR3 coding sequence is TGTGCCAGCAGTTTGCCCGCTTTCCAAGAGACCCAGTACTTC. Translated: CASSLPAFQETQYF.

This clone was seen a few times. This chain connects TRBV6-5 to TRBJ2-1, with unresolved D. CDR3 length equals 14 residues. Trimming pared 2 bases from V and 0 bases from J, leaving 5 bases between. Germline V gene data show CDR1 as MNHEY and CDR2 as SVGAGI. The CDR3 loop is CASSYTSSYNEQFF. CDR3 sequence (DNA): TGTGCCAGCAGTTACACGAGCTCCTACAATGAGCAGTTCTTC.

V and J are TRBV5-6 and TRBJ2-7, with D hard to call. The germline V gene has CDR1 SGHDT and CDR2 YYEEEE. The V and J ends lost 3 bases and 5 bases respectively, with 9 bases between them. CDR3 length: 12 amino acids. The CDR3 sequence: CASSSVVHEQYF. The DNA for the CDR3 is TGTGCCAGCAGCTCAGTAGTCCACGAGCAGTACTTC.

The V and J genes are TRBV13 and TRBJ2-1; 8 bases are shared with TRBD2. Germline CDR1 is PRHDT and CDR2 is FYEKMQ (reference sequence). Unmatched junction bases numbered 16, after V lost 5 bases and J lost 10 bases. The length of the CDR3 is 16 residues. The DNA of the CDR3 is TGTGCCAGCAGCGACCAAGCGGGGGCTACCGGTGGGGAGCAGTTCTTC. Translation gives CASSDQAGATGGEQFF.

V gene TRBV9 combines with J gene TRBJ2-3; 9 bases are a match to TRBD2. V lost 4 bases and J lost 2; bases outside the gene matches: 11. Per the germline V gene, CDR1 is SGDLS and CDR2 is YYNGEE. There are 17 residues in the CDR3. CDR3 nucleotides: TGTGCCAGCAGCCCCCACGGGGGACTAGCCTACACAGATACGCAGTATTTT. It translates to CASSPHGGLAYTDTQYF. The variable domain in full, completed from reference TRBV9 and TRBJ2-3, reads DSGVTQTPKHLITATGQRVTLRCSPRSGDLSVYWYQQSLDQGLQFLIQYYNGEERAKGNILERFSAQQFPDLHSELNLSSLELGDSALYFCASSPHGGLAYTDTQYFGPGTRLTVL.

V and J are TRBV27 and TRBJ1-4, with a weak D call TRBD1 (5 bases). The CDR3 has 13 amino acids. Looked up from germline, CDR1 is MNHEY and CDR2 is SMNVEV (reference sequence). V was trimmed by 3 bases and J by 4 bases, leaving 6 bases between them. The CDR3 bases are TGTGCCAGCAGTTTGGGGGGTAATGAAAAACTGTTTTTT. It yields the protein CASSLGGNEKLFF. Full variable domain (outside the CDR3, taken from reference TRBV27 and TRBJ1-4): EAQVTQNPRYLITVTGKKLTVTCSQNMNHEYMSWYRQDPGLGLRQIYYSMNVEVTDKGDVPEGYKVSRKEKRNFPLILESPSPNQTSLYFCASSLGGNEKLFFGSGTQLSVL.

V is TRBV9 and J is TRBJ2-3; weak D call: TRBD2 (6 bases). Looked up from germline, CDR1 is SGDLS and CDR2 is YYNGEE. There are 14 residues in the CDR3. V dropped 0 bases and J dropped 4 bases, with 9 bases sitting between them. CDR3 DNA: TGTGCCAGCAGCGTAGTATCTAGCGCAGATACGCAGTATTTT. Translating it yields CASSVVSSADTQYF.

The chain links TRBV18 to TRBJ2-7; 8 positions match TRBD2. This CDR3 comprises 16 residues. Looked up from germline, CDR1 is KGHSH and CDR2 is LQKENI. The trim removed 8 bases at V and 0 bases at J, leaving 12 bases unmatched. The CDR3 nucleotides are TGTGCCAGCACTGGACTAGCCGATTCCGACTCCTACGAGCAGTACTTC. It translates to CASTGLADSDSYEQYF.